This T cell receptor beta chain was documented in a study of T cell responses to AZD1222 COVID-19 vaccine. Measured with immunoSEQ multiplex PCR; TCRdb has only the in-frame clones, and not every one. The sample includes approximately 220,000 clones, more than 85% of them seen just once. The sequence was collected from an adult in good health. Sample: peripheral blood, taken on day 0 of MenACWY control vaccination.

The CDR3 protein is CASSPAGGSYNEQFF. DNA for the CDR3: TGTGCCAGCAGTCCAGCGGGGGGGTCCTACAATGAGCAGTTCTTC. J is TRBJ2-1 and V is TRBV25-1; 10 bases fit TRBD2. With V trimmed by 5 bases and J by 1 base, 2 bases remained unmatched. This CDR3 contains 15 residues. Germline CDR1 and CDR2: MGHDK and SYGVNS.